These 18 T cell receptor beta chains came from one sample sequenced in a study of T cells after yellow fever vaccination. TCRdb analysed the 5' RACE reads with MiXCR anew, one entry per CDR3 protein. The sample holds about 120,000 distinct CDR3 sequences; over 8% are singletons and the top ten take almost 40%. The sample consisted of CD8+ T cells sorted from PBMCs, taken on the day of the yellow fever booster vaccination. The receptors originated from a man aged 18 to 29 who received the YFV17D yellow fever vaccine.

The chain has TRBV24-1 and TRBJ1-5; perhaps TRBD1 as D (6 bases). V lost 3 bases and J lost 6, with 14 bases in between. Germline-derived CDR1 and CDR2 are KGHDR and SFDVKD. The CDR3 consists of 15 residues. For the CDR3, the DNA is TGTGCCACCAGTGATAGTACGCAGGGGCCTCAGCCCCAGCATTTT. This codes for CATSDSTQGPQPQHF.

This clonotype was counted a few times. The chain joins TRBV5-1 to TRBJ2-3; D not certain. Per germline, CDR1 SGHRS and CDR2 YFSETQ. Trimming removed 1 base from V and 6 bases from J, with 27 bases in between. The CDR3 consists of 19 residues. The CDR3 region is CASSLIGIWVQPPVDTQYF. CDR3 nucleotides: TGCGCCAGCAGCTTGATAGGGATCTGGGTTCAGCCTCCCGTGGATACGCAGTATTTT.

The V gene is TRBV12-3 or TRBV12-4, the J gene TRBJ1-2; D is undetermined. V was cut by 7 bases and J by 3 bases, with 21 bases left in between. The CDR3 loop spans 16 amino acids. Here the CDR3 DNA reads TGTGCCAGCAATTACGGAGAAAGGACTGACTACTATGGCTACACCTTC. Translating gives CASNYGERTDYYGYTF.

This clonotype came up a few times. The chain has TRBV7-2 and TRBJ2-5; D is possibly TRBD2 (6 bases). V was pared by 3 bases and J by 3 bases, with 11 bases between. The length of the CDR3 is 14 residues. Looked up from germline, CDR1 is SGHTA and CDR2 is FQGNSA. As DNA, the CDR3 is TGTGCCAGCAGCTTTCCGGGACTTAAAGAGACCCAGTACTTC. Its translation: CASSFPGLKETQYF. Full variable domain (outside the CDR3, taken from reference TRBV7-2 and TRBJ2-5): GAGVSQSPSNKVTEKGKDVELRCDPISGHTALYWYRQSLGQGLEFLIYFQGNSAPDKSGLPSDRFSAERTGGSVSTLTIQRTQQEDSAVYLCASSFPGLKETQYFGPGTRLLVL.

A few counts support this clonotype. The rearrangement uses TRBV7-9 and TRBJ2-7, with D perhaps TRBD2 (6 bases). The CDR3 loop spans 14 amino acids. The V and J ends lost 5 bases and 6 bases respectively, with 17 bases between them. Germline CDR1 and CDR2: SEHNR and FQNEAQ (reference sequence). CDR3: CASSQGLRPGEQYF. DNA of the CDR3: TGTGCCAGCAGCCAGGGACTCCGGCCCGGCGAGCAGTACTTC.

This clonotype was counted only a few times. CDR3 nucleotides: TGTGCCAGCAGTGAAGCCGCCTCCTACGAGCAGTACTTC. It yields the protein CASSEAASYEQYF. The rearrangement links TRBV2 to TRBJ2-7; no firm D call. Trimming removed 0 bases from V and 0 bases from J, with 3 bases in between. This CDR3 spans 13 amino acids. From germline, CDR1 is SNHLY and CDR2 FYNNEI.

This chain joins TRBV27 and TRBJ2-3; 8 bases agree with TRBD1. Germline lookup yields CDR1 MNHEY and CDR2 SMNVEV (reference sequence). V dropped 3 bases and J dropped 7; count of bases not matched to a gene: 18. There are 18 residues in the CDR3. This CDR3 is CASSFGFVDRAGLNTQYF. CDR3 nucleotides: TGTGCCAGCAGTTTCGGGTTCGTGGACAGGGCCGGATTAAATACGCAGTATTTT.

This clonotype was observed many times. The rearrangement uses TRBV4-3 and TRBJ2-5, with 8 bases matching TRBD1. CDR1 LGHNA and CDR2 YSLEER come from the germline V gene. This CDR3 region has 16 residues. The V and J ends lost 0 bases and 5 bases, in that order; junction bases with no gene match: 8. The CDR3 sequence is CASSQDWGGQGETQYF. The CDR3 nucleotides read TGCGCCAGCAGCCAAGATTGGGGCGGACAGGGCGAGACCCAGTACTTC.

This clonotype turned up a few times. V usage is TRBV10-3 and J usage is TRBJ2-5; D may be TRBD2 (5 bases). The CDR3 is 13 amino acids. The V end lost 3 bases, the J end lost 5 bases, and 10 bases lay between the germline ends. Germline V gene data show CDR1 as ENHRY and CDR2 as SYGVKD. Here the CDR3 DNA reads TGTGCCATCAGTGATACGCGAGGGGAGACCCAGTACTTC. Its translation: CAISDTRGETQYF.

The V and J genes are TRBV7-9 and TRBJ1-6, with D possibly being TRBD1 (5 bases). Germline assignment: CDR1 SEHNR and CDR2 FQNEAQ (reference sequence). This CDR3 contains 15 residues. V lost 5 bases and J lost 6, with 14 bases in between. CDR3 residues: CASSQGGVGNSPLHF. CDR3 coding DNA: TGTGCCAGCAGCCAGGGCGGGGTGGGTAATTCACCCCTCCACTTT.

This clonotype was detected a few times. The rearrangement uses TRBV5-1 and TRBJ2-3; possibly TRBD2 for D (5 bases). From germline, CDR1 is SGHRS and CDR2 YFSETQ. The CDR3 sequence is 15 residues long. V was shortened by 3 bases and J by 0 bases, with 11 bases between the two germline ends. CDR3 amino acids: CASSSGRASTDTQYF. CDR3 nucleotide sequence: TGCGCCAGCAGCTCTGGGCGGGCCAGCACAGATACGCAGTATTTT. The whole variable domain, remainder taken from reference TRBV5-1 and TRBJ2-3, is KAGVTQTPRYLIKTRGQQVTLSCSPISGHRSVSWYQQTPGQGLQFLFEYFSETQRNKGNFPGRFSGRQFSNSRSEMNVSTLELGDSALYLCASSSGRASTDTQYFGPGTRLTVL.

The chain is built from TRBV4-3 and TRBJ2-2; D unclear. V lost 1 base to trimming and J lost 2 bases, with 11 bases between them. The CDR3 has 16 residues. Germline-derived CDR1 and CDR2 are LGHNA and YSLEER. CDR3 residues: CASSQALYANTGELFF. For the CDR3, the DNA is TGCGCCAGCAGCCAAGCCCTTTACGCCAACACCGGGGAGCTGTTTTTT.

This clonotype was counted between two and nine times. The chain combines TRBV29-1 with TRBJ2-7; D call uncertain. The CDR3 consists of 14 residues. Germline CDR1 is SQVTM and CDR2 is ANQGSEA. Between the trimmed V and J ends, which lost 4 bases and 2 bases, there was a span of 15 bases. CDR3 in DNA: TGCAGCGTTGTGATAGAAGGTGGGGCCTACGAGCAGTACTTC. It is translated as CSVVIEGGAYEQYF.

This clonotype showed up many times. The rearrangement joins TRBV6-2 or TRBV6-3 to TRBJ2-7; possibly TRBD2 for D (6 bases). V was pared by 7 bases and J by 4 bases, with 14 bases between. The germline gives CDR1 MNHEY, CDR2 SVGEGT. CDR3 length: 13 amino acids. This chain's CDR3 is CASTKGTPYEQYV. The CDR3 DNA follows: TGTGCCAGCACCAAGGGGACTCCTTACGAGCAGTACGTC.

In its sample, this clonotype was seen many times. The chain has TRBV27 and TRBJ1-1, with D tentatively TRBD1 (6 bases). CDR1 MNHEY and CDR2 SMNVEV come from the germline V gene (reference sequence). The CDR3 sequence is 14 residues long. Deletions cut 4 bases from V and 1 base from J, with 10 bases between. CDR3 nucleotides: TGTGCCAGCAGTTGGGGGGGGGCGAACACTGAAGCTTTCTTT. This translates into CASSWGGANTEAFF.

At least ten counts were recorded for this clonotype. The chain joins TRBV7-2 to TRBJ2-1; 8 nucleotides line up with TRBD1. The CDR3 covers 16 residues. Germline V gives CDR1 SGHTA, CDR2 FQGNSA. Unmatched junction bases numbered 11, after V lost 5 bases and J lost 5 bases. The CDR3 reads CASSHLWGQDHNEQFF. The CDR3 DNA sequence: TGTGCCAGCAGCCACCTTTGGGGACAGGACCACAATGAGCAGTTCTTC.

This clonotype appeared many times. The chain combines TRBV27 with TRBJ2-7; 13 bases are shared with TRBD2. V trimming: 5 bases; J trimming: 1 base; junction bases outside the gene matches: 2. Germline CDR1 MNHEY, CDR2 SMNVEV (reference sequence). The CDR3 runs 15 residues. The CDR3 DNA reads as TGTGCCAGCAGTCCGACTAGCGGGGGGTCCTACGAGCAGTACGTC. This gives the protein CASSPTSGGSYEQYV.

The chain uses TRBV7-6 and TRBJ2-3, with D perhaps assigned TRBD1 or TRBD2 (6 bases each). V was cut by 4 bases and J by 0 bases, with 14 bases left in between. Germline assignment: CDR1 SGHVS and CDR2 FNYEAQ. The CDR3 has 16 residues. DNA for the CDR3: TGTGCCAGCAGCTCCGGGGGCTTCGGTAGCACAGATACGCAGTATTTT. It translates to CASSSGGFGSTDTQYF.